This T cell receptor (beta chain) was documented in a study of tumor and adjacent non-tumor tissue in lung cancer. V was shortened by 4 bases and J by 3 bases, with 16 bases between the two germline ends. Germline values: CDR1 DFQATT, CDR2 SNEGSKA (reference sequence). This CDR3 spans 14 amino acids. This clonotype was seen a few times. A much larger clone differs by one base, so this may be a read error. Three rounds of nested PCR, following a modified ARM-PCR protocol, produced the TCRbeta library. TCRdb analysed the multiplex PCR reads with MiXCR anew, one entry per CDR3 protein. The table includes some 100,000 distinct CDR3 sequences, about 60% detected once. RNA was extracted from bulk tissue without any cell sorting. Distant lung tissue was collected more than 3 cm away from the tumor edge.

The sequence came from a man under 40 with non-small cell lung cancer. This chain connects TRBV20-1 to TRBJ2-7; maybe TRBD1 (6 bases). The sample taken for sequencing was distant non-tumor lung tissue. The CDR3 loop reads CSANGRGHLYEQYF. In DNA, the CDR3 is TGCAGTGCTAATGGCAGGGGACATCTCTACGAGCAGTACTTC.